These 9 T cell receptor beta chains share one sample of origin, sequenced in a study of CD8 T cells in Susac syndrome. Random hexamers were used to reverse transcribe roughly 0.45 to 1 ug of RNA. Using its own MiXCR run on the immunoSEQ multiplex PCR reads, TCRdb lists one record per CDR3 protein. The sample lists some 75,000 distinct CDR3 sequences, around 93% seen once, with roughly 0.45% in the top ten. Sequenced input: CD8+ T cells from PBMCs. These TCRs come from a human donor with Susac syndrome.

This chain uses TRBV7-2 with TRBJ2-1, with a weak D call TRBD2 (7 bases). The V gene lost 0 bases and the J gene lost 4 bases, with 16 bases spanning the gap. The CDR3 sequence is 17 residues long. In germline, CDR1 is SGHTA, CDR2 FQGNSA. The CDR3 DNA reads as TGTGCCAGCAGCTTAGCGCTGGGGGGGGGCGCTTACAATGAGCAGTTCTTC. It is translated as CASSLALGGGAYNEQFF.

This clonotype was found once. The chain links TRBV7-9 to TRBJ1-4; TRBD1 aligns across 7 bases. Looked up from germline, CDR1 is SEHNR and CDR2 is FQNEAQ (reference sequence). With V trimmed by 5 bases and J by 5 bases, 8 bases remained unmatched. This CDR3 is 15 amino acids long. The CDR3 loop is CASSTNRGRNEKLFF. DNA of the CDR3: TGTGCCAGCAGCACGAACAGGGGACGCAATGAAAAACTGTTTTTT. The variable domain in full, with the rest retrieved from reference TRBV7-9 and TRBJ1-4, is DTGVSQNPRHKITKRGQNVTFRCDPISEHNRLYWYRQTLGQGPEFLTYFQNEAQLEKSRLLSDRFSAERPKGSFSTLEIQRTEQGDSAMYLCASSTNRGRNEKLFFGSGTQLSVL.

This chain links TRBV3-1 with TRBJ2-5; D remains ambiguous. This CDR3 has 14 amino acids. Germline CDR1 and CDR2: LGHDT and YNNKEL (reference sequence). Trimming left V 1 base short and J 2 bases short, with 8 bases between. Here the CDR3 reads CASSQGSEQETQYF. The CDR3 DNA follows: TGTGCCAGCAGCCAAGGATCCGAACAAGAGACCCAGTACTTC.

The chain joins TRBV7-2 to TRBJ2-3; no definite D call. Germline-derived CDR1 and CDR2 are SGHTA and FQGNSA. The CDR3 is made up of 13 amino acids. V was clipped by 5 bases and J by 4 bases, with 10 bases between them. The CDR3 is CASSLRRPDTQYF. As DNA, the CDR3 is TGTGCCAGCAGCCTCAGACGGCCAGATACGCAGTATTTT.

This clonotype was recorded only once. The chain combines TRBV6-2 or TRBV6-3 with TRBJ2-1, with D hard to call. V lost 5 bases to trimming and J lost 8 bases, with 10 bases between them. The CDR3 has 12 residues. Germline values: CDR1 MNHEY, CDR2 SVGEGT. The CDR3 is CASSQTIYEQFF. CDR3 bases: TGTGCCAGCAGTCAGACGATCTATGAGCAGTTCTTC.

This clonotype came up a few times. DNA of the CDR3: TGTGCCAGCAGCTTAGGGACAGGGGGTGGCTACGAGCAGTACTTC. This translates into CASSLGTGGGYEQYF. The genes are TRBV5-4 and TRBJ2-7, with TRBD1 matching over 11 bases. J lost 3 bases, V lost 2 bases, and 4 bases had no gene match. The germline V gene encodes CDR1 SGHNT and CDR2 YYREEE (reference sequence). The CDR3 loop spans 15 amino acids.

The rearrangement links TRBV29-1 to TRBJ1-1; weak D call: TRBD1 (6 bases). This CDR3 region has 13 residues. The V gene lost 7 bases and the J gene lost 1 base, with 13 bases spanning the gap. The germline CDR1 and CDR2 sequences are SQVTM and ANQGSEA. CDR3 bases: TGCAGCGCTGAGGGGGGTCAGAACACTGAAGCTTTCTTT. Its translation is CSAEGGQNTEAFF.

This chain links TRBV30 with TRBJ2-7; 12 positions agree with TRBD2. V was clipped by 0 bases and J by 5 bases; unmatched bases: 5. In germline, CDR1 is GTSNPN, CDR2 SVGIG (reference sequence). This CDR3 has 15 residues. CDR3 loop: CAWSVGLAGGDEQYF. The CDR3 DNA follows: TGTGCCTGGAGTGTAGGCCTAGCGGGAGGGGACGAGCAGTACTTC.

This chain joins TRBV6-6 and TRBJ1-2; tentatively, D is TRBD1 (6 bases). CDR3 length: 15 amino acids. The V end was cut by 4 bases, the J end by 6 bases, with 18 bases between. CDR1 and CDR2 (germline): MNHNY, SVGAGI (reference sequence). The chain's CDR3 is CASSSELQGGDGYTF. The CDR3 DNA is TGTGCCAGCAGTTCAGAATTACAGGGAGGGGATGGCTACACCTTC.